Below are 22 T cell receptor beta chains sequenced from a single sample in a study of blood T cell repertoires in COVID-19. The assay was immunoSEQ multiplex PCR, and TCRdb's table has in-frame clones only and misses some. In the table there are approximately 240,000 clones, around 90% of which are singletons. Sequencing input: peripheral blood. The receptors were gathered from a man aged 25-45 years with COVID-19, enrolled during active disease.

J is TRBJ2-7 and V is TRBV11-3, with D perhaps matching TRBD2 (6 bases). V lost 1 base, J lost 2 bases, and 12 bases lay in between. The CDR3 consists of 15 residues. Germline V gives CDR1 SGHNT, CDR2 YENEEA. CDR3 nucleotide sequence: TGTGCCAGCAGCTTAGGCGGGGACGGACCCTACGAGCAGTACTTC. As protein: CASSLGGDGPYEQYF.

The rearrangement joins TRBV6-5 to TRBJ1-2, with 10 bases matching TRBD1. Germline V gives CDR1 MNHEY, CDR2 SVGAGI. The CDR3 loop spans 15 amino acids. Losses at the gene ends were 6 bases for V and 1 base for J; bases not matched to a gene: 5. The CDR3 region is CASSLGQGGNYGYTF. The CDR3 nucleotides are TGTGCCAGCAGCCTTGGACAGGGGGGTAACTATGGCTACACCTTC.

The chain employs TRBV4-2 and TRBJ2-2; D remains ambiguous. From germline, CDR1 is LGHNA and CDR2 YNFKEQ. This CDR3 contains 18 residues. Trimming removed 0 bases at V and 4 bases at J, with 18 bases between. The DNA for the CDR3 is TGTGCCAGCAGCCAAGATTTAAATTTCGTTGCGAGCACCGGGGAGCTGTTTTTT. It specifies CASSQDLNFVASTGELFF.

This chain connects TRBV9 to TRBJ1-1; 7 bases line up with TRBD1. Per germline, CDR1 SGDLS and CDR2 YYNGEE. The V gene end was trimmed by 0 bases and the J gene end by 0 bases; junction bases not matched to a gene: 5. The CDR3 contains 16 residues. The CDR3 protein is CASSVDGTAMNTEAFF. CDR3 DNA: TGTGCCAGCAGCGTAGATGGGACAGCGATGAACACTGAAGCTTTCTTT.

The CDR3 loop is CASGWGPNSDEQYF. The CDR3 DNA is TGTGCCAGCGGCTGGGGCCCCAATTCAGACGAGCAGTACTTC. The chain combines TRBV27 with TRBJ2-7, with a tentative D call TRBD1 (5 bases). Trimming removed 8 bases at V and 5 bases at J, with 19 bases between. The CDR3 contains 14 residues. Germline CDR1 and CDR2: MNHEY and SMNVEV (reference sequence).

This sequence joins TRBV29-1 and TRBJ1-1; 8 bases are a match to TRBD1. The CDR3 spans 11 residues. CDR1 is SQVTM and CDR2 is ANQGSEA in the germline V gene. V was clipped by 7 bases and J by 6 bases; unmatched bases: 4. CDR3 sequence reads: CSAQGGAEAFF. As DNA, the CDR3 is TGCAGCGCACAGGGGGGCGCTGAAGCTTTCTTT.

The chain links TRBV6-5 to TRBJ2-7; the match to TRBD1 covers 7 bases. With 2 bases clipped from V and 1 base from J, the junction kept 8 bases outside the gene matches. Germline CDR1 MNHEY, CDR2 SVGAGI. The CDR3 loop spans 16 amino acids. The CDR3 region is CASSYTPGRGSYEQYF. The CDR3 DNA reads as TGTGCCAGCAGTTACACACCGGGCAGGGGGTCCTACGAGCAGTACTTC.

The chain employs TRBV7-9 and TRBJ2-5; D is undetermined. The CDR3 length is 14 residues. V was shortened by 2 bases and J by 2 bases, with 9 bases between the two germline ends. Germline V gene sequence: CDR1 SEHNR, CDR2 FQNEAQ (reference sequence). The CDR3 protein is CASSLTGGQETQYF. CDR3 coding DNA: TGTGCCAGCAGCTTAACGGGTGGACAAGAGACCCAGTACTTC.

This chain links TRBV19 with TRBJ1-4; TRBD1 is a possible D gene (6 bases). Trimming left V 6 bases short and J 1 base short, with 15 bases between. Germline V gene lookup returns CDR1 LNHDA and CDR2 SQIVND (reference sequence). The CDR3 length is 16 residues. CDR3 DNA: TGTGCCAGTAGCCTCGGACAGACTATAACTAATGAAAAACTGTTTTTT. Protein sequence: CASSLGQTITNEKLFF.

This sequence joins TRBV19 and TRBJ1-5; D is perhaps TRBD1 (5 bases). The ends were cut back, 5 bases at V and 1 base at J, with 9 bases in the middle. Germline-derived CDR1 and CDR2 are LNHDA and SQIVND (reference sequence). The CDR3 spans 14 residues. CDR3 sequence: CASSSRQSNQPQHF. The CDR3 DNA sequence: TGTGCCAGTAGTTCTCGACAGAGCAATCAGCCCCAGCATTTT.

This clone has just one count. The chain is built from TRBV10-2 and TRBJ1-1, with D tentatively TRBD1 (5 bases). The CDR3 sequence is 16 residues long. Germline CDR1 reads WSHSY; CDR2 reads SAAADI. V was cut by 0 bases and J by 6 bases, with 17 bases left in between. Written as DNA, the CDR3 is TGCGCCAGCAGTGAGTCGGTGGCAGACAGAAGGGCTGAAGCTTTCTTT. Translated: CASSESVADRRAEAFF.

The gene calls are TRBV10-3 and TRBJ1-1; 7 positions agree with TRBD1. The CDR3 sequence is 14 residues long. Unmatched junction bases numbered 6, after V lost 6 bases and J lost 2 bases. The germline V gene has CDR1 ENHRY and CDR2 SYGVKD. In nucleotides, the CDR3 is TGTGCCATCAGCCTGGGACAGTTAAACACTGAAGCTTTCTTT. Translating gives CAISLGQLNTEAFF.

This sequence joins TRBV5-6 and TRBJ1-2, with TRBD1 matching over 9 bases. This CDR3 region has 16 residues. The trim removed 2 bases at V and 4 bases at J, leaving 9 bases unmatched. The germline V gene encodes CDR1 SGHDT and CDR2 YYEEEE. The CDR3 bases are TGTGCCAGCAGCTTAGTCGCAACAGGGGGCTTCTATGGCTACACCTTC. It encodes CASSLVATGGFYGYTF.

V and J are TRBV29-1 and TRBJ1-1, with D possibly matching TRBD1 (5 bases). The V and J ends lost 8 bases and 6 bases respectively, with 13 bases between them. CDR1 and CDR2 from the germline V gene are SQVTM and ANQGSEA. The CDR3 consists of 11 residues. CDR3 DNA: TGCAGCCTTCGGACACAGGCTGAAGCTTTCTTT. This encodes CSLRTQAEAFF.

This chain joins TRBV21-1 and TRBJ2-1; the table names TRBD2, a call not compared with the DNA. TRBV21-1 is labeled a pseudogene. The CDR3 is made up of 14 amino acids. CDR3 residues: CASSNHFSYNEQFF. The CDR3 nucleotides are TGTGCCAGCAGCAACCACTTCTCCTACAATGAGCAGTTCTTC.

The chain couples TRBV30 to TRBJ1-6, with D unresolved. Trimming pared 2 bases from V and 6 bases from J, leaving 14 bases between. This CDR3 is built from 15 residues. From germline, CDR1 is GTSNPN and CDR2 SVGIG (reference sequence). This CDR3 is CAWSFYAASNSPLHF. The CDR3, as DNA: TGTGCCTGGAGTTTTTATGCGGCCAGTAATTCACCCCTCCACTTT.

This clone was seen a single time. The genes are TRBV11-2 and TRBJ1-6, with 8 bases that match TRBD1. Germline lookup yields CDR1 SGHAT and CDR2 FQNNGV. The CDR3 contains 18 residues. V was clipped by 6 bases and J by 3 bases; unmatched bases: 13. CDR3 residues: CASRSTGDLSIYNSPLHF. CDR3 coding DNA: TGTGCCAGCAGATCGACAGGGGACCTATCCATCTATAATTCACCCCTCCACTTT.

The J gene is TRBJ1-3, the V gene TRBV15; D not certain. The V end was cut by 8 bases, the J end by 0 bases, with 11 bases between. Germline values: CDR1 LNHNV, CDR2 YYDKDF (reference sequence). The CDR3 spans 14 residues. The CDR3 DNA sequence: TGTGCCACCTCGATGTCGAGCTCTGGAAACACCATATATTTT. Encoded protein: CATSMSSSGNTIYF.

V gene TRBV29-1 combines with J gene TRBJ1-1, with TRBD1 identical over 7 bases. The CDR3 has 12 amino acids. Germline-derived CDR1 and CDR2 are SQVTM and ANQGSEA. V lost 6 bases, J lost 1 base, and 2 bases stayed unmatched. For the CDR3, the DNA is TGCAGCGTGGGACAGAGGAACACTGAAGCTTTCTTT. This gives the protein CSVGQRNTEAFF.

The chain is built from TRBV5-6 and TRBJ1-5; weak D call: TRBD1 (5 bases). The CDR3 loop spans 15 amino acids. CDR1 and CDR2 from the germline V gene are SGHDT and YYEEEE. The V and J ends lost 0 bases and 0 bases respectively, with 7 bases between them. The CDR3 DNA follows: TGTGCCAGCAGCTTGGCAGGGTATAGCAATCAGCCCCAGCATTTT. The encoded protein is CASSLAGYSNQPQHF.

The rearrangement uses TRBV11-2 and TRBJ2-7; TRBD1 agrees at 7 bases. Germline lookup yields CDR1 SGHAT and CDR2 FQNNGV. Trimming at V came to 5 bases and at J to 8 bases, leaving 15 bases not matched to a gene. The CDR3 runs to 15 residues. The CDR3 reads CASSNPRDSPLKQYF. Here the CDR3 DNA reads TGTGCCAGCAGCAATCCCCGGGACAGCCCCTTGAAGCAGTACTTC.

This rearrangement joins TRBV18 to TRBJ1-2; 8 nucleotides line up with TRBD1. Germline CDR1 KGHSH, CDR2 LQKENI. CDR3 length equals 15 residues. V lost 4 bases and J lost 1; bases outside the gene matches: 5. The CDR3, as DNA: TGTGCCAGCTCACGGGGGGACAGGAGTAACTATGGCTACACCTTC. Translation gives CASSRGDRSNYGYTF.